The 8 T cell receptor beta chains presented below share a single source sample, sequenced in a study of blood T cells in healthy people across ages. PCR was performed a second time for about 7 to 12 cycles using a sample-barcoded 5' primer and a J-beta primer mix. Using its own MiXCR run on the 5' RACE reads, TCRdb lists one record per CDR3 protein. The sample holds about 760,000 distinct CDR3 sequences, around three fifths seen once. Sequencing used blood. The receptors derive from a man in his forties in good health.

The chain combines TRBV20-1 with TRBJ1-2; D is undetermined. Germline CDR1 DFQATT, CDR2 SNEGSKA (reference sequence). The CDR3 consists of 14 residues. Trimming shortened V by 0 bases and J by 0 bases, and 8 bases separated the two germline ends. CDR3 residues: CSARDQRANYGYTF. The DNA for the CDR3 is TGCAGTGCTAGAGATCAAAGGGCTAACTATGGCTACACCTTC.

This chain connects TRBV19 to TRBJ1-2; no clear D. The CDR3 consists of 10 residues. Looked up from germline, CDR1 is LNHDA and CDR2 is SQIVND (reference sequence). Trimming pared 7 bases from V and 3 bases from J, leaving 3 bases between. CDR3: CASKDYGYTF. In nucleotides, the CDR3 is TGTGCCAGTAAAGACTATGGCTACACCTTC.

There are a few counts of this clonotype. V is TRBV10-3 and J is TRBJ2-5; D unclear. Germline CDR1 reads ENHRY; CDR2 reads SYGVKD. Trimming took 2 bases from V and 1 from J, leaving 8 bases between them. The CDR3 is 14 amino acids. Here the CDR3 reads CAISETRSQETQYF. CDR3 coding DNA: TGTGCCATCAGTGAGACAAGAAGCCAAGAGACCCAGTACTTC.

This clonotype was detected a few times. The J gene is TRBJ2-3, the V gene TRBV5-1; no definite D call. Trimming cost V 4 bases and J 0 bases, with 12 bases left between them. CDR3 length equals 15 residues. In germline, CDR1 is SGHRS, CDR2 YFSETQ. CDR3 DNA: TGCGCCAGCAGCACGGCCTTTACTAGCACAGATACGCAGTATTTT. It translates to CASSTAFTSTDTQYF.

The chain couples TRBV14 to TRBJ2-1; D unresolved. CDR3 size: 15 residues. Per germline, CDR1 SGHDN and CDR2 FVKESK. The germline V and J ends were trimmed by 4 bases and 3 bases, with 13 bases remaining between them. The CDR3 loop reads CASSRLGLVYNEQFF. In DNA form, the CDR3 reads TGTGCCAGCAGCCGTCTCGGCCTAGTCTACAATGAGCAGTTCTTC.

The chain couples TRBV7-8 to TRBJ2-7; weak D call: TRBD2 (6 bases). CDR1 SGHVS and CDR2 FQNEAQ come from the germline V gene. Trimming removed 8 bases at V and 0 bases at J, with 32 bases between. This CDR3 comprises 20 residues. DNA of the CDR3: TGTGCCAGCCTCCCGAATCGGCGGGGCGGGGACTCCAGGGACTCCTACGAGCAGTACTTC. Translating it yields CASLPNRRGGDSRDSYEQYF. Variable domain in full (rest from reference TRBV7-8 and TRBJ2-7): GAGVSQSPRYKVAKRGQDVALRCDPISGHVSLFWYQQALGQGPEFLTYFQNEAQLDKSGLPSDRFFAERPEGSVSTLKIQRTQQEDSAVYLCASLPNRRGGDSRDSYEQYFGPGTRLTVT.

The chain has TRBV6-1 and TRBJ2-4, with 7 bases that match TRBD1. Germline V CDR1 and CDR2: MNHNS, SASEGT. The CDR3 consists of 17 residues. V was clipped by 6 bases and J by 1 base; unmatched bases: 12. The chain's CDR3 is CASSRDSRLGAKNIQYF. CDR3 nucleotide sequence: TGTGCCAGCAGCCGGGACAGCCGCTTGGGGGCCAAAAACATTCAGTACTTC.

CDR3 sequence: CAWDESGFVGTDTQYF. The CDR3 coding sequence is TGTGCCTGGGACGAATCAGGGTTTGTCGGGACAGATACGCAGTATTTT. The V gene is TRBV30, the J gene TRBJ2-3, with a possible D match to TRBD1 (5 bases). The CDR3 is 16 amino acids. From germline, CDR1 is GTSNPN and CDR2 SVGIG (reference sequence). V lost 5 bases, J lost 3 bases, and 21 bases lay in between.